Detailed here is one T cell receptor beta chain. This clonotype was observed many times. The clone's antigen remains unknown. No much larger clone exists at a distance of one base, and base qualities are not known. This record comes from a study of T-cell memory formation after mild COVID-19 (dated by TCRdb to the early 2020s). Context from the whole study: TCR sequence clusters from the two donors were largely donor specific. In two donors, T-cell clones that expanded and contracted after mild COVID-19 were followed by sequencing TCRalpha and TCRbeta repertoires longitudinally. The cohort was made up of two young adult volunteers, one female and one male, who were previously healthy. What the research found in general, with its limitations: The study included only a couple of mild cases, and larger cohorts that include severe cases with pre-infection samples were judged to be necessary. The second-wave clones that peaked on day 37 were not confirmed to be SARS-CoV-2 specific. Some responding clones were detected in pre-infection memory, suggesting pre-existing cross-reactive memory T cells joined the SARS-CoV-2 response. Balanced CD4/CD8 phenotypes were observed for clones contracting from day 15 to 85, whereas a bias towards CD4+ was observed for a second wave of clones expanding from day 15 to 37. Contracting CD4+ clones appeared mostly in the CM and EM memory subsets, whereas CD8+ clones were enriched in EMRA.

Trimming costs V 4 bases and J 0 bases, and their ends lie 5 bases apart. From a lookup of the germline V gene, CDR1 and CDR2 are SGHRS and YFSETQ. CDR3 length: 13 amino acids, cysteine to phenylalanine. Only the CDR3 part of the read is kept: 39 bases, read in frame from the first base. Sequencing was performed on an Illumina NovaSeq 6000. cDNA libraries for TCRalpha and TCRbeta were prepared by 5'RACE using constant-segment primers, with sample barcodes and unique molecular identifiers added. Trizol reagent was used to extract RNA from every sample. Amplification of the libraries took two PCR steps, and the second step added a second sample barcode plus Illumina TruSeq adapters. Sequencing of the libraries was done on an Illumina NovaSeq, producing 2 x 150 bp paired-end reads. In the authors' own workflow: Reads were demultiplexed and collapsed into UMI-guided consensus sequences with migec v1.2.7. With mixcr v2.1.11, UMI consensuses were aligned to TRA and TRB V and J templates and assembled into clonotypes. A clonotype was counted as expanded or contracted only when both edgeR and NoisET called the clonotype significant, with the noise models trained on biological replicates. For edgeR calls, a false discovery rate-adjusted p below 0.01 and a log2 fold-change threshold of 1 were applied. As an exploratory analysis of dynamics, max-normalized trajectories of the 1000 most abundant clonotypes were examined by PCA with hierarchical clustering. Each responding clone was given a CD4 or CD8 phenotype based on the CD4+ and CD8+ repertoires, which had been sequenced separately. TCRdb applied fastp at Q25 and MiXCR to the public reads, then kept only in-frame beta chains. Identical CDR3 protein sequences are pooled into one entry, listed with their most common genes and DNA. The V and J calls reflect TCRdb's pipeline rather than the authors' work. Recorded for this sample are roughly 410,000 distinct CDR3 sequences; roughly 24% of them occurred a single time. Of the sample, roughly 8.7% is held by the ten largest clones.

PBMCs were isolated by Ficoll-Paque density gradient centrifugation. Input material: PBMCs or a T cell subset sorted from them (not recorded which). The sequence was collected from an adult woman who had mild COVID-19 (a few samples of this study predate the infection). The sample titles of this study are shuffled in the database, so cell type and time point are left out; the donor was told from shared clones. The sequence links TRBV5-1 to TRBJ2-1; too little of a D gene remains to name it. The nucleotides read TGCGCCAGCAGCACAGACTCCTACAATGAGCAGTTCTTC. This yields the protein CASSTDSYNEQFF.